Detailed here is one T cell receptor beta chain. This entry comes from a study of blood T cell repertoires in COVID-19. Study details: T cells, B-cell-depleted T cells, or PBMCs provided the cDNA or gDNA that served as material.

Sequenced by immunoSEQ multiplex PCR; TCRdb stores in-frame clones only, minus some. Of approximately 25,000 clones in the sample, 70% to 90% were seen once. Germline V CDR1 and CDR2: SGHNT, YYREEE (reference sequence). The CDR3 is made up of 12 amino acids. The V and J ends lost 4 bases and 5 bases respectively, with 8 bases between them. The clonotype was recovered from a woman aged 80 or over with active or convalescent COVID-19. The material sequenced was peripheral blood. This chain links TRBV5-4 with TRBJ2-3; D is undetermined. Written as DNA, the CDR3 is TGTGCCAGCAGCGCGCTACTAGATACGCAGTATTTT. This translates into CASSALLDTQYF.